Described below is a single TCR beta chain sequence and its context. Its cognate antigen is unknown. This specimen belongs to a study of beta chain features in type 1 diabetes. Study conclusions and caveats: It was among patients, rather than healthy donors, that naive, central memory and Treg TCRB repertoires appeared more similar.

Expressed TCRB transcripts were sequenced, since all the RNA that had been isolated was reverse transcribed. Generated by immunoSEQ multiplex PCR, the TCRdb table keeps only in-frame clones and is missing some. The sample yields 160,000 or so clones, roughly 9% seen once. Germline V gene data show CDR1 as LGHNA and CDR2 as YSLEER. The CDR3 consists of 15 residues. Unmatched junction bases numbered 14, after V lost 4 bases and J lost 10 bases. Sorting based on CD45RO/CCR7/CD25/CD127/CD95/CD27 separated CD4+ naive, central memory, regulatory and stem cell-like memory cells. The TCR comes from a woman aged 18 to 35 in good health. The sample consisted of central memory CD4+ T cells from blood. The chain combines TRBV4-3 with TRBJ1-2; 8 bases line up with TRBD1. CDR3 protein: CASSPTHGTGGPYTF. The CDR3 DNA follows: TGCGCCAGCAGCCCAACTCATGGAACAGGGGGTCCCTACACCTTC.